Below, 28 T cell receptor beta chains from the same sample are listed, as sequenced in a study of T cells after posttransplantation cyclophosphamide. Produced via immunoSEQ multiplex PCR; TCRdb's table is partial and in-frame only. Of 20,000 to 25,000 clones in the sample, 73% are singletons; the top ten hold around 0.7%. The sequenced material came from memory CD4+ T cells sorted from PBMCs. The receptors shown here come from a woman aged 55-69 years in good health, CMV-negative, and a related stem cell transplant donor.

This clone was counted a few times. This chain links TRBV6-5 with TRBJ1-1; D might be TRBD1 (5 bases). Per the germline V gene, CDR1 is MNHEY and CDR2 is SVGAGI. Trimming took off 6 bases at V and 10 bases at J, with 12 bases between the two ends. The CDR3 contains 11 residues. The CDR3 region is CASRGHLIAFF. CDR3 in DNA: TGTGCCAGCAGGGGGCATCTGATAGCTTTCTTT.

This clone has a handful of counts. The chain couples TRBV5-8 to TRBJ2-3; D unresolved. CDR3 size: 17 residues. Trimming took off 4 bases at V and 0 bases at J, with 18 bases between the two ends. In germline, CDR1 is SGHTS, CDR2 YDEGEE. CDR3 region: CASSRFLPGLSTDTQYF. CDR3 nucleotides: TGTGCCAGCAGCAGGTTCTTACCGGGTCTTAGCACAGATACGCAGTATTTT.

J is TRBJ1-5 and V is TRBV4-3; D is perhaps TRBD1 (5 bases). The CDR3 loop spans 15 amino acids. Per germline, CDR1 LGHNA and CDR2 YSLEER. V was shortened by 0 bases and J by 3 bases, with 9 bases between the two germline ends. The CDR3 protein is CASSQDKGPNQPQHF. As DNA, the CDR3 is TGCGCCAGCAGCCAAGACAAGGGGCCCAATCAGCCCCAGCATTTT.

V and J are TRBV19 and TRBJ1-2; TRBD1 is a possible D gene (6 bases). The V and J ends lost 7 bases and 3 bases respectively, with 18 bases between them. Germline V lookup: CDR1 LNHDA, CDR2 SQIVND (reference sequence). This CDR3 has 15 amino acids. The CDR3 is CASTSMGAGDYGYTF. For the CDR3, the DNA is TGTGCCAGTACCTCTATGGGGGCGGGAGACTATGGCTACACCTTC.

V and J are TRBV11-2 and TRBJ1-1; D not resolved. The ends were cut back, 8 bases at V and 6 bases at J, with 13 bases in the middle. From germline, CDR1 is SGHAT and CDR2 FQNNGV. The CDR3 is made up of 12 amino acids. The chain's CDR3 is CASEGIVAEAFF. CDR3 in DNA: TGTGCCAGCGAGGGAATTGTCGCTGAAGCTTTCTTT.

The rearrangement uses TRBV7-3 and TRBJ1-2, with 7 bases aligning to TRBD1. This CDR3 contains 13 residues. The junction had 4 bases not matched to a gene; V was cut back by 5 bases and J by 4 bases. The germline V gene has CDR1 SGHTA and CDR2 FQGTGA. The CDR3 DNA is TGTGCCAGCAGCCCGGGGGACAGCTATGGCTACACCTTC. Its translation is CASSPGDSYGYTF. The full variable domain, with the rest looked up from reference TRBV7-3 and TRBJ1-2, is GAGVSQTPSNKVTEKGKYVELRCDPISGHTALYWYRQSLGQGPEFLIYFQGTGAADDSGLPNDRFFAVRPEGSVSTLKIQRTERGDSAVYLCASSPGDSYGYTFGSGTRLTVV.

This chain connects TRBV7-3 to TRBJ2-2; a possible D gene is TRBD2 (6 bases). The V end lost 6 bases, the J end lost 1 base, and 15 bases lay between the germline ends. CDR1 and CDR2 (germline): SGHTA, FQGTGA. The CDR3 consists of 16 residues. CDR3 amino acids: CASRKHGAGNTGELFF. In DNA form, the CDR3 reads TGTGCCAGCAGAAAACATGGAGCGGGGAACACCGGGGAGCTGTTTTTT. The variable domain in full, completed from reference TRBV7-3 and TRBJ2-2, reads GAGVSQTPSNKVTEKGKYVELRCDPISGHTALYWYRQSLGQGPEFLIYFQGTGAADDSGLPNDRFFAVRPEGSVSTLKIQRTERGDSAVYLCASRKHGAGNTGELFFGEGSRLTVL.

The chain joins TRBV7-6 to TRBJ2-1, with 7 nucleotides matching TRBD2. This CDR3 region has 13 residues. Germline values: CDR1 SGHVS, CDR2 FNYEAQ. Trimming took 4 bases from V and 6 from J; bases not matched to a gene: 3. The CDR3 spells CASSSRLANEQFF. Here the CDR3 DNA reads TGTGCCAGCAGCTCCCGACTAGCCAATGAGCAGTTCTTC. The complete variable domain, with remaining parts taken from reference TRBV7-6 and TRBJ2-1, reads GAGVSQSPRYKVTKRGQDVALRCDPISGHVSLYWYRQALGQGPEFLTYFNYEAQQDKSGLPNDRFSAERPEGSISTLTIQRTEQRDSAMYRCASSSRLANEQFFGPGTRLTVL.

This chain uses TRBV5-1 with TRBJ1-2; 7 positions match TRBD1. V was pared by 0 bases and J by 6 bases, with 5 bases of the junction left unmatched. This CDR3 contains 14 residues. CDR1 and CDR2 (germline): SGHRS, YFSETQ. CDR3 protein: CASSLGDRADGYTF. The CDR3 bases are TGCGCCAGCAGCTTGGGCGACAGGGCAGATGGCTACACCTTC. The entire variable domain, with the rest obtained from reference TRBV5-1 and TRBJ1-2, is as follows: KAGVTQTPRYLIKTRGQQVTLSCSPISGHRSVSWYQQTPGQGLQFLFEYFSETQRNKGNFPGRFSGRQFSNSRSEMNVSTLELGDSALYLCASSLGDRADGYTFGSGTRLTVV.

CDR3 bases: TGTGCCTGGAGTAGAGGGGGTTCCAACTATGGCTACACCTTC. As protein: CAWSRGGSNYGYTF. V and J are TRBV30 and TRBJ1-2; D is perhaps TRBD1 (6 bases). Germline V gene sequence: CDR1 GTSNPN, CDR2 SVGIG (reference sequence). The germline V and J ends were trimmed by 2 bases and 2 bases, with 12 bases remaining between them. The CDR3 runs 14 residues.

This clone was seen only once. The gene calls are TRBV6-6 and TRBJ2-1, with 11 bases that match TRBD2. The junction had 5 bases not matched to a gene; V was cut back by 7 bases and J by 3 bases. This CDR3 spans 15 amino acids. CDR1 is MNHNY, CDR2 SVGAGI, per germline (reference sequence). The CDR3 region is CASIPSGGRYNEQFF. The CDR3 DNA is TGTGCCAGCATCCCTAGCGGGGGGCGCTACAATGAGCAGTTCTTC.

The rearrangement joins TRBV2 to TRBJ1-6; D is undetermined. Germline loops: CDR1 SNHLY, CDR2 FYNNEI. Trimming cost V 6 bases and J 4 bases, with 13 bases left between them. The CDR3 is 15 amino acids. CDR3 coding DNA: TGTGCCAGCAGGTCTCGAGACGGGTATAATTCACCCCTCCACTTT. Encoded protein: CASRSRDGYNSPLHF.

This clone has more than one count but fewer than ten. The CDR3 sequence: CASSVGGGPYEQYF. In nucleotides, the CDR3 is TGTGCCAGCAGCGTAGGCGGGGGTCCCTACGAGCAGTACTTC. The genes are TRBV9 and TRBJ2-7; 7 bases map to TRBD2. V gave up 0 bases and J gave up 2 bases; unmatched junction bases: 2. Germline V CDR1 and CDR2: SGDLS, YYNGEE. CDR3 size: 14 residues. Filled out from reference TRBV9 and TRBJ2-7, the complete variable domain reads DSGVTQTPKHLITATGQRVTLRCSPRSGDLSVYWYQQSLDQGLQFLIQYYNGEERAKGNILERFSAQQFPDLHSELNLSSLELGDSALYFCASSVGGGPYEQYFGPGTRLTVT.

The J gene is TRBJ1-1, the V gene TRBV14; no reliable D call. Looked up from germline, CDR1 is SGHDN and CDR2 is FVKESK. The CDR3 is 15 amino acids. Trimming left V 0 bases short and J 2 bases short, with 10 bases between. The CDR3 DNA sequence: TGTGCCAGCAGCCAAGACTTACAGCCAAACACTGAAGCTTTCTTT. As protein: CASSQDLQPNTEAFF. The full variable domain, in which reference TRBV14 and TRBJ1-1 provide the parts outside the CDR3, is EAGVTQFPSHSVIEKGQTVTLRCDPISGHDNLYWYRRVMGKEIKFLLHFVKESKQDESGMPNNRFLAERTGGTYSTLKVQPAELEDSGVYFCASSQDLQPNTEAFFGQGTRLTVV.

Only a few counts were recorded for this clone. V usage is TRBV4-1 and J usage is TRBJ2-7, with 10 bases identical to TRBD2. The CDR3 runs 18 residues. The germline V gene has CDR1 MGHRA and CDR2 YSYEKL. V dropped 0 bases and J dropped 7; count of bases not matched to a gene: 15. Here the CDR3 reads CASSQDLFGLAGVGEQYF. The CDR3 region has the DNA TGCGCCAGCAGCCAAGATCTCTTCGGCCTAGCGGGAGTTGGGGAGCAGTACTTC.

The V gene is TRBV6-1, the J gene TRBJ1-4; D perhaps matches TRBD1 (6 bases). In germline, CDR1 is MNHNS, CDR2 SASEGT. V was pared by 7 bases and J by 6 bases, with 15 bases between. The CDR3 spans 14 residues. The CDR3 is CASMRGGADEKLFF. DNA of the CDR3: TGTGCCAGCATGAGGGGGGGCGCCGATGAAAAACTGTTTTTT.

The chain carries TRBV2 and TRBJ2-5, with a weak D call TRBD1 (6 bases). The CDR3 extends over 13 amino acids. Germline loops: CDR1 SNHLY, CDR2 FYNNEI. V was shortened by 7 bases and J by 0 bases, with 9 bases between the two germline ends. Here the CDR3 reads CASMRGYQETQYF. The CDR3 DNA reads as TGTGCCAGCATGAGGGGGTACCAAGAGACCCAGTACTTC. Full variable domain (missing parts from reference TRBV2 and TRBJ2-5): EPEVTQTPSHQVTQMGQEVILRCVPISNHLYFYWYRQILGQKVEFLVSFYNNEISEKSEIFDDQFSVERPDGSNFTLKIRSTKLEDSAMYFCASMRGYQETQYFGPGTRLLVL.

This clone was counted between two and nine times. The chain couples TRBV7-2 to TRBJ1-1, with D perhaps matching TRBD1 (5 bases). The CDR3 contains 14 residues. V lost 4 bases and J lost 7, with 16 bases in between. From germline, CDR1 is SGHTA and CDR2 FQGNSA. This chain's CDR3 is CASSSPNRWHEAFF. The CDR3, as DNA: TGTGCCAGCAGCTCCCCTAACAGGTGGCATGAAGCTTTCTTT.

This clone appeared once. This rearrangement joins TRBV14 to TRBJ2-3; 9 bases match TRBD1. CDR3 length: 16 residues. V shed 4 bases, J shed 4 bases, and the junction held 9 bases outside the gene matches. Germline V gene data show CDR1 as SGHDN and CDR2 as FVKESK. For the CDR3, the DNA is TGTGCCAGCAGCCGAAAACAGGGGGCGCGGTCAGATACGCAGTATTTT. As protein: CASSRKQGARSDTQYF. The complete variable domain, with remaining parts taken from reference TRBV14 and TRBJ2-3, reads EAGVTQFPSHSVIEKGQTVTLRCDPISGHDNLYWYRRVMGKEIKFLLHFVKESKQDESGMPNNRFLAERTGGTYSTLKVQPAELEDSGVYFCASSRKQGARSDTQYFGPGTRLTVL.

This sequence joins TRBV9 and TRBJ2-5; D uncertain. V shed 7 bases and J shed 3 bases, with 7 bases lying between them. This CDR3 contains 11 residues. Germline CDR1 is SGDLS and CDR2 is YYNGEE. As DNA, the CDR3 is TGTGCCAGCGGCCACGAAGAGACCCAGTACTTC. This codes for CASGHEETQYF.

V usage is TRBV29-1 and J usage is TRBJ1-3; no clear D gene. This CDR3 is built from 14 residues. With 3 bases removed from V and 5 bases from J, the gap between germline ends came to 14 bases. The germline gives CDR1 SQVTM, CDR2 ANQGSEA. CDR3 sequence: CSVEREELRNTIYF. The CDR3 DNA follows: TGCAGCGTTGAGAGGGAAGAGTTGAGAAACACCATATATTTT. Looking up the rest from reference TRBV29-1 and TRBJ1-3 gives the full variable domain: SAVISQKPSRDICQRGTSLTIQCQVDSQVTMMFWYRQQPGQSLTLIATANQGSEATYESGFVIDKFPISRPNLTFSTLTVSNMSPEDSSIYLCSVEREELRNTIYFGEGSWLTVV.

The J gene is TRBJ1-2, the V gene TRBV15, with no clear D. The CDR3 loop spans 12 amino acids. The V and J ends lost 8 bases and 5 bases respectively, with 12 bases between them. Germline V gives CDR1 LNHNV, CDR2 YYDKDF (reference sequence). CDR3: CATGTGGYGYTF. Here the CDR3 DNA reads TGTGCCACCGGAACCGGAGGGTATGGCTACACCTTC.

This clone has only one observation. The gene calls are TRBV5-4 and TRBJ2-3, with TRBD2 as a possible D gene (5 bases). Deletions cut 4 bases from V and 6 bases from J, with 9 bases between. Per germline, CDR1 SGHNT and CDR2 YYREEE (reference sequence). The CDR3 covers 12 residues. The chain's CDR3 is CASSPRGDTQYF. DNA of the CDR3: TGTGCCAGCAGCCCCCGAGGGGATACGCAGTATTTT.

CDR3: CATLVMNPLSAFF. In nucleotides, the CDR3 is TGTGCCACCCTGGTGATGAATCCTCTATCAGCTTTCTTT. The gene calls are TRBV27 and TRBJ1-1; the D is unclear. Trimming took off 10 bases at V and 10 bases at J, with 22 bases between the two ends. Germline lookup yields CDR1 MNHEY and CDR2 SMNVEV (reference sequence). This CDR3 contains 13 residues.

This sequence joins TRBV4-1 and TRBJ1-2; 8 nucleotides line up with TRBD1. The CDR3 sequence is 14 residues long. Germline V CDR1 and CDR2: MGHRA, YSYEKL. V dropped 2 bases and J dropped 9; count of bases not matched to a gene: 8. The CDR3 nucleotides read TGCGCCAGCAGCCAATTGTCAGGGGGCAGGAGCTACACCTTC. Translating gives CASSQLSGGRSYTF.

The V and J genes are TRBV14 and TRBJ2-1; 15 nucleotides match TRBD2. This CDR3 contains 20 residues. The trim removed 4 bases at V and 0 bases at J, leaving 10 bases unmatched. Germline V gene sequence: CDR1 SGHDN, CDR2 FVKESK. In nucleotides, the CDR3 is TGTGCCAGCAGCCCCAGACCGGGACTAGCGGGAGGCTACTCCTACAATGAGCAGTTCTTC. It specifies CASSPRPGLAGGYSYNEQFF.

This clone was picked up one time. V gene TRBV27 combines with J gene TRBJ2-1; 10 bases match TRBD2. J gave up 4 bases and V 8 bases, and 11 bases lay outside the gene matches. Germline V gene data show CDR1 as MNHEY and CDR2 as SMNVEV (reference sequence). This CDR3 contains 16 residues. CDR3 protein: CASFREGTSAYNEQFF. For the CDR3, the DNA is TGTGCCAGCTTCCGCGAAGGGACTAGCGCTTACAATGAGCAGTTCTTC.

This clone was seen just once. CDR3 amino acids: CASSYSNRRAQYF. For the CDR3, the DNA is TGTGCCAGCAGTTACTCGAATCGCAGGGCCCAGTACTTC. The chain links TRBV6-5 to TRBJ2-5, with a weak D call TRBD1 (5 bases). The V gene lost 0 bases and the J gene lost 9 bases, with 11 bases spanning the gap. Germline V gives CDR1 MNHEY, CDR2 SVGAGI. The CDR3 covers 13 residues.